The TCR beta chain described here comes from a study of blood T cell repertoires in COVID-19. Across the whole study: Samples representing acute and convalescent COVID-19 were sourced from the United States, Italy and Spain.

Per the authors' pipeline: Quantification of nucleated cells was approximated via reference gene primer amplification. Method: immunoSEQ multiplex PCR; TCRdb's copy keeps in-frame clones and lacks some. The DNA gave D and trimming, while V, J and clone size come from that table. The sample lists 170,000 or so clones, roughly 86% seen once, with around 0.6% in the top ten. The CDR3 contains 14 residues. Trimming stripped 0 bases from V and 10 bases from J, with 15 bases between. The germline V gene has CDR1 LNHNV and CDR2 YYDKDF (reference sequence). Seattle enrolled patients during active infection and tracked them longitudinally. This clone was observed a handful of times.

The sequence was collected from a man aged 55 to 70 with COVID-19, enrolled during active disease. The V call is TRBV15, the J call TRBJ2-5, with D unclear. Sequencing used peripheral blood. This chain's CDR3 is CATSRDLARYGQYF. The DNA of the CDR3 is TGTGCCACCAGCAGAGATTTAGCAAGGTACGGCCAGTACTTC.